This TCR beta chain was profiled in a study of blood T cell repertoires in COVID-19 (dated by TCRdb to the early 2020s). The study in broad terms: Collaborator samples came from the United States, Italy and Spain and covered acute and convalescent phases of COVID-19. The material from the prospective study consisted of cDNA or gDNA derived from T cells, B-cell-depleted T cells, or PBMCs. The repertoires were made available in a free public database intended to serve as a resource for research on the immune response to SARS-CoV-2. Nearly every sample came with metadata listing a de-identified subject ID, COVID-19 status, age in years and sex. The dataset comprised deeply sampled blood TCRbeta repertoires from subjects exposed to, actively infected with, or recovered from COVID-19. Where available, HLA class I and class II types were taken from metadata supplied by the sample provider and were not determined by assay-based typing. Samples were obtained from the ongoing ImmuneRACE study (first 160 participants) and from over 1,000 subjects provided by 6 global collaborators. The study at large found these results: The amount of clinical and demographic metadata varied by source and participant and was provided uncurated.

Participants in the prospective study were enrolled through a virtual design, were aged 18 to 89 years, and lived in some 24 United States geographic areas. To assign participants to cohorts, the prospective study relied on clinical history that participants themselves reported in a screening survey and a study questionnaire. Mobile phlebotomists in the prospective study collected whole blood, serum and a nasopharyngeal or oropharyngeal swab from every participant. Prospective study participants could optionally give additional blood draws and questionnaires over a roughly two-month period. Prospective study blood samples were shipped either frozen or at room temperature before DNA extraction. The CDR3 runs 12 residues from the cysteine to the phenylalanine. Only the CDR3 portion is preserved as DNA: 36 bases, with reading frame beginning at the first base. CDR1 SGHVS and CDR2 FQNEAQ were looked up in the germline V gene. Trimming at the junction amounts to 5 bases on V and 6 bases on J, and the germline ends lie 8 bases apart.

TCRbeta CDR3 regions were amplified from genomic DNA using the immunoSEQ Assay, a bias-controlled multiplex PCR. The authors processed their data as follows. The number of nucleated cells in each sample was estimated by amplification of reference gene primers within the assay. To quantify the absolute abundance of each unique TCRbeta CDR3 rearrangement, sequence reads were collapsed and filtered. For each sample, productive Simpson clonality was calculated by taking the square root of Simpson's diversity index across productive rearrangements. The table was pulled from immuneACCESS by TCRdb, which kept in-frame rearrangements only. Such tables lose some clones; where checked, under half of the loss comes from unresolved V genes, and the rest has no known cause. That table supplies the V and J calls and clone size; D and trimming were determined from the DNA. The sample yields 290,000 or so clones; nearly 90% were counted once. The ten biggest clones cover roughly 4.3% of the sample.

About this clone: Its target antigen remains unknown. Base quality data are lacking; no much larger clone is found one base away.

This receptor was taken from a woman between 18 and 30 years old with acute COVID-19. In this chain, TRBV7-8 is recombined with TRBJ2-1, with no D gene named confidently. The sequenced sample consisted of PBMCs or T cells enriched from blood (not recorded which). The DNA sequence is given as TGTGCCAGCAGCGTCTATGGCAATGAGCAGTTCTTC. This gives the protein CASSVYGNEQFF.